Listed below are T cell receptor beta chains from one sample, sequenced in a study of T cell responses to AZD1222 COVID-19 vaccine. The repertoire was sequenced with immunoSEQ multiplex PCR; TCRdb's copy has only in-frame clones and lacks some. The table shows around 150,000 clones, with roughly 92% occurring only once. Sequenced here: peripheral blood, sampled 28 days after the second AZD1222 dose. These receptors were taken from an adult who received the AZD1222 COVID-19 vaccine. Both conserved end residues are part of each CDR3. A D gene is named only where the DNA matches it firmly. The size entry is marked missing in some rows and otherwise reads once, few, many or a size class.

cdr3_aa: CASSADRTAEAFF; cdr3_nt: TGTGCCAGCAGCGCGGATAGGACAGCTGAAGCTTTCTTT; j_call: TRBJ1-1; d_call: NA; clone_size: NA; cdr3_length: 13; v_call: TRBV6-5
cdr3_aa: CASSLRGAGGTDTQYF; cdr3_nt: TGTGCCAGCAGCTTGCGGGGGGCCGGGGGCACAGATACGCAGTATTTT; j_call: TRBJ2-3; d_call: NA; clone_size: once; cdr3_length: 16; v_call: TRBV5-5
cdr3_aa: CASFGTPYSGNTIYF; cdr3_nt: TGTGCCAGCTTTGGGACACCGTACTCTGGAAACACCATATATTTT; j_call: TRBJ1-3; d_call: NA; clone_size: NA; cdr3_length: 15; v_call: TRBV21-1
cdr3_aa: CASSSDDSPYGYTF; cdr3_nt: TGCGCCAGCAGCTCCGATGACAGCCCTTATGGCTACACCTTC; j_call: TRBJ1-2; d_call: NA; clone_size: once; cdr3_length: 14; v_call: TRBV5-1
cdr3_aa: CASSLVGGAGNTIYF; cdr3_nt: TGTGCCAGCAGCTTAGTCGGGGGCGCGGGAAACACCATATATTTT; j_call: TRBJ1-3; d_call: NA; clone_size: few; cdr3_length: 15; v_call: TRBV11-2
cdr3_aa: CASSPGGEAFF; cdr3_nt: TGTGCCAGCAGTCCAGGGGGCGAAGCTTTCTTT; j_call: TRBJ1-1; d_call: TRBD1; clone_size: NA; cdr3_length: 11; v_call: TRBV6-2/TRBV6-3
cdr3_aa: CASSRRGHSLGQETQYF; cdr3_nt: TGTGCCAGCAGCAGAAGGGGGCACTCTTTGGGGCAAGAGACCCAGTACTTC; j_call: TRBJ2-5; d_call: TRBD1; clone_size: NA; cdr3_length: 17; v_call: TRBV14
cdr3_aa: CASSFGQAAMNTEAFF; cdr3_nt: TGTGCCAGCAGCTTCGGACAGGCCGCCATGAACACTGAAGCTTTCTTT; j_call: TRBJ1-1; d_call: TRBD1; clone_size: NA; cdr3_length: 16; v_call: TRBV6-2/TRBV6-3
cdr3_aa: CASSSTGGSYNEQFF; cdr3_nt: TGTGCCAGCTCATCAACAGGGGGGTCCTACAATGAGCAGTTCTTC; j_call: TRBJ2-1; d_call: TRBD1; clone_size: NA; cdr3_length: 15; v_call: TRBV18
cdr3_aa: CASSLEGSGNTIYF; cdr3_nt: TGCGCCAGCAGCTTGGAGGGTTCTGGAAACACCATATATTTT; j_call: TRBJ1-3; d_call: NA; clone_size: NA; cdr3_length: 14; v_call: TRBV5-1
cdr3_aa: CASSQPTGADTQYF; cdr3_nt: TGCGCCAGCAGCCAACCCACAGGGGCAGATACGCAGTATTTT; j_call: TRBJ2-3; d_call: TRBD1; clone_size: NA; cdr3_length: 14; v_call: TRBV4-1
cdr3_aa: CASRITLQPQHF; cdr3_nt: TGTGCCAGCAGAATAACTCTTCAGCCCCAGCATTTT; j_call: TRBJ1-5; d_call: NA; clone_size: NA; cdr3_length: 12; v_call: TRBV28
cdr3_aa: CASGPLNTEAFF; cdr3_nt: TGTGCCAGCGGACCTTTGAACACTGAAGCTTTCTTT; j_call: TRBJ1-1; d_call: NA; clone_size: once; cdr3_length: 12; v_call: TRBV12-3/TRBV12-4
cdr3_aa: CASSPTHQPQHF; cdr3_nt: TGTGCCAGCAGTCCAACCCATCAGCCCCAGCATTTT; j_call: TRBJ1-5; d_call: NA; clone_size: NA; cdr3_length: 12; v_call: TRBV28
cdr3_aa: CASSDMRRTGNEKLFF; cdr3_nt: TGTGCCAGCAGTGACATGAGGCGGACCGGTAATGAAAAACTGTTTTTT; j_call: TRBJ1-4; d_call: NA; clone_size: NA; cdr3_length: 16; v_call: TRBV6-4
cdr3_aa: CASSLVGRYNEQFF; cdr3_nt: TGTGCCAGCAGCTTAGTAGGACGCTACAATGAGCAGTTCTTC; j_call: TRBJ2-1; d_call: NA; clone_size: NA; cdr3_length: 14; v_call: TRBV7-9
cdr3_aa: CASRRDSNQPQHF; cdr3_nt: TGTGCCAGCAGGAGGGACAGCAATCAGCCCCAGCATTTT; j_call: TRBJ1-5; d_call: NA; clone_size: NA; cdr3_length: 13; v_call: TRBV2
cdr3_aa: CASSDRITLLQGGEDSPLHF; cdr3_nt: TGTGCCAGCTCAGACCGCATTACGCTACTACAGGGAGGCGAGGATTCACCCCTCCACTTT; j_call: TRBJ1-6; d_call: NA; clone_size: NA; cdr3_length: 20; v_call: TRBV18
cdr3_aa: CSASPHAGITGNTIYF; cdr3_nt: TGCAGTGCTAGTCCCCACGCAGGAATCACAGGAAACACCATATATTTT; j_call: TRBJ1-3; d_call: NA; clone_size: NA; cdr3_length: 16; v_call: TRBV20-1
cdr3_aa: CASKVLAASYNEQFF; cdr3_nt: TGTGCCAGCAAAGTTTTAGCAGCCTCCTACAATGAGCAGTTCTTC; j_call: TRBJ2-1; d_call: NA; clone_size: NA; cdr3_length: 15; v_call: TRBV7-9
cdr3_aa: CASSWAESSYEQYF; cdr3_nt: TGTGCCAGCAGCTGGGCCGAGAGCTCCTACGAGCAGTACTTC; j_call: TRBJ2-7; d_call: NA; clone_size: NA; cdr3_length: 14; v_call: TRBV7-9
cdr3_aa: CASSLGMNTEAFF; cdr3_nt: TGTGCCAGCAGCCTGGGGATGAACACTGAAGCTTTCTTT; j_call: TRBJ1-1; d_call: NA; clone_size: NA; cdr3_length: 13; v_call: TRBV7-3
cdr3_aa: CASSQRTGDEKLFF; cdr3_nt: TGTGCCAGCAGCCAAAGGACAGGTGACGAAAAACTGTTTTTT; j_call: TRBJ1-4; d_call: TRBD1; clone_size: once; cdr3_length: 14; v_call: TRBV4-2
cdr3_aa: CASSPRTSAELGHYEQYF; cdr3_nt: TGCGCCAGCAGCCCCCGTACTAGCGCCGAGCTCGGGCACTACGAGCAGTACTTC; j_call: TRBJ2-7; d_call: TRBD2; clone_size: NA; cdr3_length: 18; v_call: TRBV5-1
cdr3_aa: CASSFGREVQETQYF; cdr3_nt: TGTGCCAGCAGTTTCGGGCGGGAGGTACAAGAGACCCAGTACTTC; j_call: TRBJ2-5; d_call: TRBD2; clone_size: NA; cdr3_length: 15; v_call: TRBV28
cdr3_aa: CASSLVRGAPSTNEKLFF; cdr3_nt: TGCGCCAGCAGCTTGGTGCGGGGGGCCCCGTCAACTAATGAAAAACTGTTTTTT; j_call: TRBJ1-4; d_call: NA; clone_size: NA; cdr3_length: 18; v_call: TRBV5-1
cdr3_aa: CASSRRLVSSYEQYF; cdr3_nt: TGTGCCAGCAGTCGAAGACTAGTTTCTTCCTACGAGCAGTACTTC; j_call: TRBJ2-7; d_call: NA; clone_size: NA; cdr3_length: 15; v_call: TRBV6-2/TRBV6-3
cdr3_aa: CATSAAGMEAETQYF; cdr3_nt: TGTGCCACCAGTGCTGCAGGGATGGAGGCAGAGACCCAGTACTTC; j_call: TRBJ2-5; d_call: NA; clone_size: NA; cdr3_length: 15; v_call: TRBV24-1
cdr3_aa: CASSRSGHEQFF; cdr3_nt: TGCGCCAGCAGCAGGTCTGGGCATGAGCAGTTCTTC; j_call: TRBJ2-1; d_call: NA; clone_size: few; cdr3_length: 12; v_call: TRBV5-1
cdr3_aa: CASSLVGDGYTF; cdr3_nt: TGCGCCAGCAGCTTGGTTGGCGATGGCTACACCTTC; j_call: TRBJ1-2; d_call: NA; clone_size: NA; cdr3_length: 12; v_call: TRBV5-1